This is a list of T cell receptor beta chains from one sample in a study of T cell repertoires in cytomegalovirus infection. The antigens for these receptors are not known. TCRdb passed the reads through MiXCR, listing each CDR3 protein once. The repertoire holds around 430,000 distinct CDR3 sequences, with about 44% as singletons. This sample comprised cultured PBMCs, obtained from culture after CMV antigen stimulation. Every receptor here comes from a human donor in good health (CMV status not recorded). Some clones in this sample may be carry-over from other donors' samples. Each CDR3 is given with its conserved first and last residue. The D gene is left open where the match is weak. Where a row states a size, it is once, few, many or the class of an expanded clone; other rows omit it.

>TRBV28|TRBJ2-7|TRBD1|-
TGTGCCAGCAGTTTACGGACAGGCTCCTACGAGCAGTACTTC
CASSLRTGSYEQYF
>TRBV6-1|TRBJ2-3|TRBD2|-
TGTGCCAGCAAGGCCAGGCGGGGGGGCACAGATACGCAGTATTTT
CASKARRGGTDTQYF
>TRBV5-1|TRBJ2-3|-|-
TGCGCCAGCAGCTTGGGGACCAACACAGATACGCAGTATTTT
CASSLGTNTDTQYF
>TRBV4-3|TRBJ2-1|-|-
TGCGCCAGCAGCCAAGATATAGGAAGAGGGAATGAGCAGTTCTTC
CASSQDIGRGNEQFF
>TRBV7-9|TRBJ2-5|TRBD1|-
TGTGCCAGCAGCTTGGGGGACAGGGGACTCCAAGAGACCCAGTACTTC
CASSLGDRGLQETQYF
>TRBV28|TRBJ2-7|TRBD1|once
TGTGCCAGCAGTTTATGGGGACAGGGTCACGAGCAGTACTTC
CASSLWGQGHEQYF
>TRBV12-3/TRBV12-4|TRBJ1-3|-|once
TGTGCCAGCAGGCCGACAGCTCTCTCTGGAAACACCATATATTTT
CASRPTALSGNTIYF
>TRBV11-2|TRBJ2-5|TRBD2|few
TGTGCCAGCAGCTTGGGGGGGACGGAAGAGACCCAGTACTTC
CASSLGGTEETQYF
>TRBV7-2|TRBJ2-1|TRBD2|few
TGTGCCAGCAGCTCCCTCGGACTAGCGGGAGGCCCTTACAATGAGCAGTTCTTC
CASSSLGLAGGPYNEQFF
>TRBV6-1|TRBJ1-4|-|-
TGTGCCAGCAGGCCAGGGGTGGTCGTCGAAAAACTGTTTTTT
CASRPGVVVEKLFF
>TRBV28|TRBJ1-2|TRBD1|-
TGTGCCAGCAGTTTGCAGGGGGCCCAATCTCATTATGGCTACACCTTC
CASSLQGAQSHYGYTF
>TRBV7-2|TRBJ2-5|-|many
TGTGCCAGCAGACACATTAGCCGGGAGACCCAGTACTTC
CASRHISRETQYF
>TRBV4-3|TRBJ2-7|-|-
TGCGCCAGCAGCCAAGATGGCGGGACAGAGCAGTACTTC
CASSQDGGTEQYF
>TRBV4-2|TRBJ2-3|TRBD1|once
TGTGCCAGCAGCCAAGGGGACAGAGACACAGATACGCAGTATTTT
CASSQGDRDTDTQYF
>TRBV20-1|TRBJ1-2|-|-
TGCAGTGCTAGAGATCAGACATTAAACTATGGCTACACCTTC
CSARDQTLNYGYTF
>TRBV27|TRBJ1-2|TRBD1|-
TGTGCCAGCAGGAAAGGGACAGGAGGTGCGGCTAACTATGGCTACACCTTC
CASRKGTGGAANYGYTF
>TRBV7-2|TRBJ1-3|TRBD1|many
TGTGCCAGCAGCCAAAGAAGGGGGCGAGAATTAAACACCATATATTTT
CASSQRRGRELNTIYF
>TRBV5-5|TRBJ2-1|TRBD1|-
TGTGCCAGCAGCCCGCCGGGACAGGGGGCGAGCGGTGAGCAGTTCTTC
CASSPPGQGASGEQFF
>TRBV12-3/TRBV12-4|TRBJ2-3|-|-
TGTGCCAGCAGTTCACCAAATGCAGATACGCAGTATTTT
CASSSPNADTQYF
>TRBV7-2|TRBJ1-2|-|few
TGTGCCAGCAGCTTAGTAGGCAGGGCCTACTATGGCTACACCTTC
CASSLVGRAYYGYTF
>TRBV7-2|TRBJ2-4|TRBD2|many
TGTGCCAGCAGCCATCCCGCTAGCGGGAGGGCGAAAAACATTCAGTACTTC
CASSHPASGRAKNIQYF
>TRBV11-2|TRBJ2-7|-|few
TGTGCCAGCAGCACCCTGGGGGCCTACGAGCAGTACTTC
CASSTLGAYEQYF
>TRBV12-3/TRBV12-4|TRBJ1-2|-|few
TGTGCCAGCAGTTATCAGGGAGTATATGGCTACACCTTC
CASSYQGVYGYTF
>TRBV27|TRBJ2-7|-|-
TGTGCCAGCAGTTTCAACAGGGTGGTCCACGAGCAGTACTTC
CASSFNRVVHEQYF
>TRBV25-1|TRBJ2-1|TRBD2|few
TGTGCCAGCAGTGGTGTTAGCGGGATGGCTGGCTCTGAGCAGTTCTTC
CASSGVSGMAGSEQFF
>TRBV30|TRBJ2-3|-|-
TGTGCCTGGGACGGGGGAGATACGCAGTATTTT
CAWDGGDTQYF
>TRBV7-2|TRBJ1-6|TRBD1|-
TGTGCCAGCAGCTTACAGGCAGGGGGCGGTGGTAATTCACCCCTCCACTTT
CASSLQAGGGGNSPLHF
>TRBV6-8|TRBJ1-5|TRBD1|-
TGTGCCAGCAGTTCCGGGACAGGGAAGGATCAGCCCCAGCATTTT
CASSSGTGKDQPQHF
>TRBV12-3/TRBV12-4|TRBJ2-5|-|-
TGTGCCAGCAGTGGAGTTCCGGAGACCCAGTACTTC
CASSGVPETQYF
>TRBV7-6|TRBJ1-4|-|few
TGTGCCAGCAGCTTAAATGGTGCGGTGAAACTGTTTTTT
CASSLNGAVKLFF
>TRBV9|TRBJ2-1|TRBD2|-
TGTGCCAGCAGCGTAGGACTAGCGGGAGGGCCTGAAGAGCAGTTCTTC
CASSVGLAGGPEEQFF
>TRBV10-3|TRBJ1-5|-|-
TGTGCCATCAGTGAGTCGAAGTCCCAGGGGAATCAGCCCCAGCATTTT
CAISESKSQGNQPQHF
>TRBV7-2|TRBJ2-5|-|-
TGTGCCAGCAGCCCGGGCGGGTGGGGGGCCCAGTACTTC
CASSPGGWGAQYF
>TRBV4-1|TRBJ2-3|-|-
TGCGCCAGCAGCCCAATCAGGGGACGCACAGATACGCAGTATTTT
CASSPIRGRTDTQYF
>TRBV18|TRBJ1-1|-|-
TGTGCCAGCTCACCGGAGATTTTGGGGACTGAAGCTTTCTTT
CASSPEILGTEAFF
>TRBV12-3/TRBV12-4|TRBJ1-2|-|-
TGTGCCAGCAGTTTAATAAGGGAAAATGGCTACACCTTC
CASSLIRENGYTF
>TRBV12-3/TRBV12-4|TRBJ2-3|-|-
TGTGCCAGCAGTTTCGGAAACAGGCGGTATTTT
CASSFGNRRYF
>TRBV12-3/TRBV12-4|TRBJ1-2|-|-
TGTGCCAGCAGTTCCGGCAGTTTCTATGGCTACACCTTC
CASSSGSFYGYTF
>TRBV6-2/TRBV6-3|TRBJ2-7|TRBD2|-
TGTGCCAGCAGTCGACTAGCGGGCTTCGCTTACGAGCAGTACTTC
CASSRLAGFAYEQYF
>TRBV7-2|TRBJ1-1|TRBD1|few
TGTGCCAGCAGCCCCGGGACAGGGTGGACTGAAGCTTTCTTT
CASSPGTGWTEAFF
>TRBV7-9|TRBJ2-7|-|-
TGTGCCAGCAGCCCCGAGGCGAACGAGCAGTACTTC
CASSPEANEQYF
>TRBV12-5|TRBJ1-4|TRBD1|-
TGTGCTAGTGCAACCGGGACAGGGGGCTTGAACGAAAAACTGTTTTTT
CASATGTGGLNEKLFF
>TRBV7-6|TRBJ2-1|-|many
TGTGCCAGCAGCTCCGGACAGAACAATGAGCAGTTCTTC
CASSSGQNNEQFF
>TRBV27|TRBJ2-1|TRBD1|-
TGTGCCACCTCACCGACAGGGGGCTATGCGAATGAGCAGTTCTTC
CATSPTGGYANEQFF
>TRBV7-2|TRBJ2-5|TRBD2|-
TGTGCCAGCAGCTTAGATTTACTAGCGGGAGTAGAGACCCAGTACTTC
CASSLDLLAGVETQYF
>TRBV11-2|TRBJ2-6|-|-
TGTGCCAGCAGCTTAGCTTTAGTTAGTCGGGTCTCCGGGGCCAACGTCCTGACTTTC
CASSLALVSRVSGANVLTF
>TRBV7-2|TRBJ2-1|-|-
TGTGCCAGCAGCCCCCTGTTGGGGTACAATGAGCAGTTCTTC
CASSPLLGYNEQFF
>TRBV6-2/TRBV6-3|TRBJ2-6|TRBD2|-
TGTGCCAGCAACATACCGGGACTAGCTATAACTGGGGCCAACGTCCTGACTTTC
CASNIPGLAITGANVLTF
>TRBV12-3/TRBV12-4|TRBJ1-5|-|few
TGTGCCAGCGGTGGGGGACGTGCGAGCAATCAGCCCCAGCATTTT
CASGGGRASNQPQHF
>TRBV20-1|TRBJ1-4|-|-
TGCAGTGCTAGAGCGGGGGTGGCTAATGAAAAACTGTTTTTT
CSARAGVANEKLFF
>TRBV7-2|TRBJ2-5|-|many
TGTGCCAGCAGCTTTAGCGCGCGGCACCAAGAGACCCAGTACTTC
CASSFSARHQETQYF
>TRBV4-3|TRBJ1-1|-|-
TGCGCCAGCAGCCAGTACGTGTCAGCGAACACTGAAGCTTTCTTT
CASSQYVSANTEAFF
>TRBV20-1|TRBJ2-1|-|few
TGCAGTGGTAGGAGGGTAGGCAATGAGCAGTTCTTC
CSGRRVGNEQFF
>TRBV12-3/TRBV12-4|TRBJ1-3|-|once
TGTGCCAGCACCTTACAGTTAGGAACGGCGAGCTCTGGAAACACCATATATTTT
CASTLQLGTASSGNTIYF
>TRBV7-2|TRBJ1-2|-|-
TGTGCCAGCAGCTTAGGCAGGGAGAGCTATGGCTACACCTTC
CASSLGRESYGYTF
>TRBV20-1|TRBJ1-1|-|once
TGCAGTGCTAGAGTTATAGGAGGCGGGAACACTGAAGCTTTCTTT
CSARVIGGGNTEAFF
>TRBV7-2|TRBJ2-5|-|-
TGTGCCAGCAGCTCACGGGGTCTTGGGACCCAGTACTTC
CASSSRGLGTQYF
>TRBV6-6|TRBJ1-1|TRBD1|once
TGTGCCAGCAGACCTACTACAGGGGGCGGGACTGAAGCTTTCTTT
CASRPTTGGGTEAFF
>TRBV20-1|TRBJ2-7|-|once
TGCAGTGCTTATACTGGCAGCTCCTACGAGCAGTACTTC
CSAYTGSSYEQYF
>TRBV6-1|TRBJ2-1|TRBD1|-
TGTGCCAGCAGTGCCCGCCGGGGACAGGGGGCAGATGAGCAGTTCTTC
CASSARRGQGADEQFF